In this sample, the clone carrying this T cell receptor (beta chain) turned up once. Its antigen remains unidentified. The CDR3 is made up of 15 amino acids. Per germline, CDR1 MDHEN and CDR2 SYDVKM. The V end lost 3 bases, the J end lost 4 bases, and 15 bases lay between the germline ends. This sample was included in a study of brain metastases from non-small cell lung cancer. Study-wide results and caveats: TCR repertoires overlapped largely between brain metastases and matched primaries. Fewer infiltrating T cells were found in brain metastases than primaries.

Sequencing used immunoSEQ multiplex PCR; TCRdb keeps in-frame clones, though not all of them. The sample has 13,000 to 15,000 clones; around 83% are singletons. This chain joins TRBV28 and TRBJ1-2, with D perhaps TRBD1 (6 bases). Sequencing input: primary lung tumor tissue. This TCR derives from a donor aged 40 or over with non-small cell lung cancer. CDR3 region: CASSLSGAASYGYTF. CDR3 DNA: TGTGCCAGCAGTTTGTCGGGGGCGGCGAGCTATGGCTACACCTTC.